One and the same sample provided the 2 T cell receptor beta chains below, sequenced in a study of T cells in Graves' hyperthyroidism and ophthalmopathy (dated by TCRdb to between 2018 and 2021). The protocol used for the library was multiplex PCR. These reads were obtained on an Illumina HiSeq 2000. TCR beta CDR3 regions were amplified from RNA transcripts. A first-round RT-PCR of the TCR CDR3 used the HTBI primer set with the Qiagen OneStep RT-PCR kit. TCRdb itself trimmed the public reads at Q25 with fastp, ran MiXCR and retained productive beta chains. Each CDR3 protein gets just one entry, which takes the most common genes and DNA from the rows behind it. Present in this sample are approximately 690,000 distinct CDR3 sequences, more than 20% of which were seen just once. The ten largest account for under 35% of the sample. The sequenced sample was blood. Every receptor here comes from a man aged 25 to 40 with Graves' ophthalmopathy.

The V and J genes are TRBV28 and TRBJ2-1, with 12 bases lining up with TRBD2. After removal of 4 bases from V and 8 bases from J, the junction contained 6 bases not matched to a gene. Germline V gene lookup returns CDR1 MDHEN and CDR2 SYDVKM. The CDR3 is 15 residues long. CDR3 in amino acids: CASSSRTSGKDEQFF. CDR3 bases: TGTGCCAGCAGTTCGAGGACTAGCGGGAAGGATGAGCAGTTCTTC. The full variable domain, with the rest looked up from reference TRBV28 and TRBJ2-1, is DVKVTQSSRYLVKRTGEKVFLECVQDMDHENMFWYRQDPGLGLRLIYFSYDVKMKEKGDIPEGYSVSREKKERFSLILESASTNQTSMYLCASSSRTSGKDEQFFGPGTRLTVL.

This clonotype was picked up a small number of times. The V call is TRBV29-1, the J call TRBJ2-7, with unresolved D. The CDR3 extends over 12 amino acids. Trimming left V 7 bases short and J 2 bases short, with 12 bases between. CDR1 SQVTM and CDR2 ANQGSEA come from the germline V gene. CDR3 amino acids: CSAGPPPYEQYF. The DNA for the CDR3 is TGCAGCGCCGGGCCCCCACCCTACGAGCAGTACTTC.